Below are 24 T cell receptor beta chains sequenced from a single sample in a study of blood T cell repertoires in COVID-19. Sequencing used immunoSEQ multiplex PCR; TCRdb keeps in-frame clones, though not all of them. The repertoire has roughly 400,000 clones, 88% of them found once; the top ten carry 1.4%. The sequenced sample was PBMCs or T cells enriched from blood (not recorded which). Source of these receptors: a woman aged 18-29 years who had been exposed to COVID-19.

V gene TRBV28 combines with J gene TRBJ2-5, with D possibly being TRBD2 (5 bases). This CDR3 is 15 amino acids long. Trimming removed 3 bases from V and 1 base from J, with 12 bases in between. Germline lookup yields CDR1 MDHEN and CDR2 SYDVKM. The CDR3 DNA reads TGTGCCAGCAGTTTCGCGAGGGTGGGCCAAGAGACCCAGTACTTC. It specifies CASSFARVGQETQYF. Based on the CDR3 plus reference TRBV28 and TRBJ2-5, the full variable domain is DVKVTQSSRYLVKRTGEKVFLECVQDMDHENMFWYRQDPGLGLRLIYFSYDVKMKEKGDIPEGYSVSREKKERFSLILESASTNQTSMYLCASSFARVGQETQYFGPGTRLLVL.

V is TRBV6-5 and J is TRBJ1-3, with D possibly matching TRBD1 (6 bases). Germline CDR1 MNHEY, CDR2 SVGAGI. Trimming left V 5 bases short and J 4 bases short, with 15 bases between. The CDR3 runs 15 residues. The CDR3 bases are TGTGCCAGCAGTCGACAGGCCCTGGGAGGAAACACCATATATTTT. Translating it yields CASSRQALGGNTIYF.

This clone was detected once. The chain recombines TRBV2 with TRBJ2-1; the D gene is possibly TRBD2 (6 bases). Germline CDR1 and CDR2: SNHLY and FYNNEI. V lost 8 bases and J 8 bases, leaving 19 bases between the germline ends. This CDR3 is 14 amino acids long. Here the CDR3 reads CASLAERAMDEQFF. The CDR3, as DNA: TGTGCCAGCCTCGCCGAGCGGGCAATGGATGAGCAGTTCTTC.

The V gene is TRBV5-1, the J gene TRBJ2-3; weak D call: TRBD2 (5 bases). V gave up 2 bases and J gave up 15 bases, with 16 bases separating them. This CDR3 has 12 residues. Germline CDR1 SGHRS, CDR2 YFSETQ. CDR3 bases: TGCGCCAGCAGCTTAGTACTAGATACGTATTATTTT. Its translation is CASSLVLDTYYF.

CDR3 residues: CASSSGLSQETQYF. In DNA, the CDR3 is TGTGCCAGCAGCTCGGGACTGAGCCAAGAGACCCAGTACTTC. V is TRBV5-4 and J is TRBJ2-5, with D perhaps matching TRBD2 (6 bases). The CDR3 contains 14 residues. V lost 3 bases and J lost 1, with 10 bases in between. Germline CDR1 SGHNT, CDR2 YYREEE (reference sequence).

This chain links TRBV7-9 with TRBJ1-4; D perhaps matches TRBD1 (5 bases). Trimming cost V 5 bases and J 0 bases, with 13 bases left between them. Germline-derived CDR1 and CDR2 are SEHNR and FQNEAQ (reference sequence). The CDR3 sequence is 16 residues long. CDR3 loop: CASSAQGAATNEKLFF. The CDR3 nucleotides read TGTGCCAGCAGCGCGCAAGGGGCTGCAACTAATGAAAAACTGTTTTTT. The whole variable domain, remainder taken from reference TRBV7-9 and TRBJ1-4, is DTGVSQNPRHKITKRGQNVTFRCDPISEHNRLYWYRQTLGQGPEFLTYFQNEAQLEKSRLLSDRFSAERPKGSFSTLEIQRTEQGDSAMYLCASSAQGAATNEKLFFGSGTQLSVL.

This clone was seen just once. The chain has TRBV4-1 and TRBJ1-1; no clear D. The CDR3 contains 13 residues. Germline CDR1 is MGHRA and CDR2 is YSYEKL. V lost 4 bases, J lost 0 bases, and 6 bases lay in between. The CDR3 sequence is CASSLSVNTEAFF. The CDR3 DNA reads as TGCGCCAGCAGCCTCAGTGTGAACACTGAAGCTTTCTTT.

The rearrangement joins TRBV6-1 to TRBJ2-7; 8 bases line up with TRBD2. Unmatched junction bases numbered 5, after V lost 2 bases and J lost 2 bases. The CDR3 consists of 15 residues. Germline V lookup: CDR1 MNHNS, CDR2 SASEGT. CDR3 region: CASSEPGTSAYEQYF. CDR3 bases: TGTGCCAGCAGTGAACCGGGGACTAGTGCCTACGAGCAGTACTTC.

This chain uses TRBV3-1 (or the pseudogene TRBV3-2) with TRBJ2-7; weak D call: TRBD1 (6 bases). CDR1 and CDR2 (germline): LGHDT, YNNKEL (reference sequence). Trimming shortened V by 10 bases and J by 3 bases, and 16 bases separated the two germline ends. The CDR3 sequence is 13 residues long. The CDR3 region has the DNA TGTGCCACCTCAGGACAGAGCGGCTACGAGCAGTACTTC. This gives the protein CATSGQSGYEQYF.

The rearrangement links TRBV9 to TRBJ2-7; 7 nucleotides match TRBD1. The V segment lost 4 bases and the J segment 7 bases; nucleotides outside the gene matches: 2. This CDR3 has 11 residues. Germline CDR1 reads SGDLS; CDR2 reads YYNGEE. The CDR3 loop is CASSQGQEQYF. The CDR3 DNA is TGTGCCAGCAGCCAGGGACAGGAGCAGTACTTC.

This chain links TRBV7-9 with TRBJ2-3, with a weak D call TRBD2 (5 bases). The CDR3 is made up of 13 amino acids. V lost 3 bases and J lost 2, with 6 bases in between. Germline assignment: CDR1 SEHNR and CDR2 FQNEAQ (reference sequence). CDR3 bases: TGTGCCAGCAGCTTGGAGGACACAGATACGCAGTATTTT. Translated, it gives CASSLEDTDTQYF.

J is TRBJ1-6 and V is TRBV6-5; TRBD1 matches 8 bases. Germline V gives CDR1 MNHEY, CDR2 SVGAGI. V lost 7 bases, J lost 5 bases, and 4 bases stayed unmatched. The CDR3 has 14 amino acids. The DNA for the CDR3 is TGTGCCAGCACCCCGGGACAGGATAATTCACCCCTCCACTTT. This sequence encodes CASTPGQDNSPLHF.

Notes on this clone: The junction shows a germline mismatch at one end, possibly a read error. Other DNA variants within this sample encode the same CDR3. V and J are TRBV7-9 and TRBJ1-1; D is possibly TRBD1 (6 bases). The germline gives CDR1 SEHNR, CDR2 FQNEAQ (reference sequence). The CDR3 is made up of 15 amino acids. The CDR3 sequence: CASSLAQGMNTEAFF. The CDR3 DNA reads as TGTGCCAGCAGCCTAGCTCAGGGGATGAACACTGAAGCTTTCTTT.

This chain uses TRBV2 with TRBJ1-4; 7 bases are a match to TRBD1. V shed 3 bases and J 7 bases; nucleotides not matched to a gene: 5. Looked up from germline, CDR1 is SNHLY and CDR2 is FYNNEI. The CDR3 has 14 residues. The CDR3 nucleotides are TGTGCCAGCAGTGACAGGGGGGAGTCTGAAAAACTGTTTTTT. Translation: CASSDRGESEKLFF.

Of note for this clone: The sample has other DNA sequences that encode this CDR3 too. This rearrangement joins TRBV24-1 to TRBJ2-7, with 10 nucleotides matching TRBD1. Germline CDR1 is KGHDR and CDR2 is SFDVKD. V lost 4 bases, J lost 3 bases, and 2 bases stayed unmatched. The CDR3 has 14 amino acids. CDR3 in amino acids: CATSDGDRGYEQYF. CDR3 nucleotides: TGTGCCACCAGTGACGGGGACAGGGGCTACGAGCAGTACTTC.

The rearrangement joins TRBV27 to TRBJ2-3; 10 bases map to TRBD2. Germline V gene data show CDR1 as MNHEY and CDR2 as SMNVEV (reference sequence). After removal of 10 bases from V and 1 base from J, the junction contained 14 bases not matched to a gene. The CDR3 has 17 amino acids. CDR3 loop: CANQPAGLAGGTDTQYF. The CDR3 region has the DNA TGTGCCAATCAACCAGCCGGGCTAGCGGGAGGCACAGATACGCAGTATTTT.

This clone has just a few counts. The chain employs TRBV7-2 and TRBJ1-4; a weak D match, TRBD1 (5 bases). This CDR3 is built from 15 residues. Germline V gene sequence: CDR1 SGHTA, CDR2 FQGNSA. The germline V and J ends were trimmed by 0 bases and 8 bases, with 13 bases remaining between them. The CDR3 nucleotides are TGTGCCAGCAGCTTAGCGTCGGGGGGTCGGGAAAAACTGTTTTTT. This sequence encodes CASSLASGGREKLFF.

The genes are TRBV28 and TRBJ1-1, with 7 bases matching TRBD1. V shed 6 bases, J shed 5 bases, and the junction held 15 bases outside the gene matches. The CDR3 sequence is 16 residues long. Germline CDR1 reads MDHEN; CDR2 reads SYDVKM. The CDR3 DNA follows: TGTGCCAGCAGCAAAACCCCTCACAGGGGAAGGACTGAAGCTTTCTTT. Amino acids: CASSKTPHRGRTEAFF.

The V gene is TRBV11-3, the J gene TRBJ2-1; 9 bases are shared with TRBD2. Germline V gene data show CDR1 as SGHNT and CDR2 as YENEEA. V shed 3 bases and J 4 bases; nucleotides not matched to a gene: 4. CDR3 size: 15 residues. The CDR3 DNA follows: TGTGCCAGCAGCTTGGGTAGCGGGGGATACAATGAGCAGTTCTTC. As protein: CASSLGSGGYNEQFF. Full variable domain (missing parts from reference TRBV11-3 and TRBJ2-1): EAGVVQSPRYKIIEKKQPVAFWCNPISGHNTLYWYLQNLGQGPELLIRYENEEAVDDSQLPKDRFSAERLKGVDSTLKIQPAELGDSAVYLCASSLGSGGYNEQFFGPGTRLTVL.

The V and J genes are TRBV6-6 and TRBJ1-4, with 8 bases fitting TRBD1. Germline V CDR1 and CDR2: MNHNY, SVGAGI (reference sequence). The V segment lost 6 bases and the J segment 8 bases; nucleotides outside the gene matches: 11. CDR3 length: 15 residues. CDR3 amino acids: CASSRDRGRGEKLFF. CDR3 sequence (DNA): TGTGCCAGCAGCCGCGACAGGGGAAGGGGGGAAAAACTGTTTTTT.

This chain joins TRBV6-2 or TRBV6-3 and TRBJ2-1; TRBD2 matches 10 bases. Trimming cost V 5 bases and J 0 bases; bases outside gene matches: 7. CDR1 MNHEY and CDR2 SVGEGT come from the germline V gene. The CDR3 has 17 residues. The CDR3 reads CASSRLASGSSYNEQFF. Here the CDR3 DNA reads TGTGCCAGCAGTCGCCTTGCTAGCGGGAGCTCCTACAATGAGCAGTTCTTC.

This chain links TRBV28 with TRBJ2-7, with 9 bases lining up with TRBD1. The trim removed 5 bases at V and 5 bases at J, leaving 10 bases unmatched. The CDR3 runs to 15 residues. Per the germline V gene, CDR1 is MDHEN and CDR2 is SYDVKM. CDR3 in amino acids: CASSTPQGAVHEQYF. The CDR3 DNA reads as TGTGCCAGCAGTACACCACAGGGGGCAGTCCACGAGCAGTACTTC.

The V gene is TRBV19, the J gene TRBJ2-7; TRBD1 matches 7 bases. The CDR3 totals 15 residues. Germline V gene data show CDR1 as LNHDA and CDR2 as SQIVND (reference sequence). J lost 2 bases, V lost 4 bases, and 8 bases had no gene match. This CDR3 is CASSTPGQPPYEQYF. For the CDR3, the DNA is TGTGCCAGTAGTACACCGGGACAGCCGCCCTACGAGCAGTACTTC.

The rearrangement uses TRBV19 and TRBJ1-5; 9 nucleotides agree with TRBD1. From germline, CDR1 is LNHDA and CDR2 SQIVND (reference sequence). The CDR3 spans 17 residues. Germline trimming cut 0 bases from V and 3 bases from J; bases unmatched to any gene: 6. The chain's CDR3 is CASSIDEDRGFNQPQHF. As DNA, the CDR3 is TGTGCCAGTAGTATAGATGAGGACAGGGGTTTCAATCAGCCCCAGCATTTT.